One and the same sample provided the 13 T cell receptor beta chains below, sequenced in a study of vaccination and CD4 T cells after COVID-19 (dated by TCRdb to between 2021 and 2024). The treatment or condition label on this specimen signifies: roughly 11-day PBMC culture with coronavirus spike peptide pools or control peptides (ViraFEST assay). These receptors have no identified antigens. Library preparation was by PCR. These reads were obtained on an Illumina iSeq 100. DNA from cultured CD4+ T cells was subjected to TCR sequencing with the Oncomine TCR Beta short-read assay at the Johns Hopkins FTIC core. TCRdb redid the processing of the public reads, applying fastp at Q25 and MiXCR, and retained in-frame beta chains. Every CDR3 protein is listed once, alongside the most common genes and DNA of its rows. The sample records more than 13,000 distinct CDR3 sequences, 45% to 55% of which are singletons. Together, the top ten hold about 10% of the sample.

Specimen: CD4+ T cells from blood, cultured in vitro. These receptors were taken from a human donor who had recovered from COVID-19.

The chain joins TRBV5-5 to TRBJ2-6; tentative D call: TRBD1 (5 bases). The CDR3 runs to 14 residues. Germline lookup yields CDR1 SGHKS and CDR2 YYEKEE (reference sequence). Deletions cut 5 bases from V and 0 bases from J, with 6 bases between. DNA for the CDR3: TGTGCCAGCAGAGACAGCTCTGGGGCCAACGTCCTGACTTTC. Translation: CASRDSSGANVLTF.

This clonotype was seen only a few times. V gene TRBV6-1 combines with J gene TRBJ1-1; D is uncertain. The CDR3 contains 17 residues. CDR1 is MNHNS and CDR2 is SASEGT in the germline V gene. The germline V and J ends were trimmed by 3 bases and 0 bases, with 17 bases remaining between them. Written as DNA, the CDR3 is TGTGCCAGCAGTGAGTTAGATTATACAGTAGTGAACACTGAAGCTTTCTTT. Its protein is CASSELDYTVVNTEAFF.

This chain uses TRBV5-1 with TRBJ1-6, with unresolved D. The CDR3 loop spans 15 amino acids. The germline V and J ends were trimmed by 7 bases and 0 bases, with 11 bases remaining between them. Germline lookup yields CDR1 SGHRS and CDR2 YFSETQ. CDR3 protein: CASGVGSSYNSPLHF. The CDR3 DNA is TGCGCCAGCGGCGTGGGGAGCTCCTATAATTCACCCCTCCACTTT.

This clonotype has just a few counts. This sequence joins TRBV30 and TRBJ1-2; 9 bases fit TRBD1. V lost 2 bases, J lost 3 bases, and 7 bases stayed unmatched. The CDR3 runs to 15 residues. The germline gives CDR1 GTSNPN, CDR2 SVGIG (reference sequence). DNA of the CDR3: TGTGCCTGGAGTATACCCCGACAGGGGGACTATGGCTACACCTTC. It translates to CAWSIPRQGDYGYTF. The complete variable domain, with remaining parts taken from reference TRBV30 and TRBJ1-2, reads SQTIHQWPATLVQPVGSPLSLECTVEGTSNPNLYWYRQAAGRGLQLLFYSVGIGQISSEVPQNLSASRPQDRQFILSSKKLLLSDSGFYLCAWSIPRQGDYGYTFGSGTRLTVV.

The chain is built from TRBV7-9 and TRBJ2-3, with 9 bases matching TRBD2. Per germline, CDR1 SEHNR and CDR2 FQNEAQ (reference sequence). With 11 bases clipped from V and 5 bases from J, the junction kept 5 bases outside the gene matches. CDR3 length: 12 amino acids. This chain's CDR3 is CARASGEDTQYF. The CDR3 DNA sequence: TGTGCCCGAGCTAGCGGGGAAGATACGCAGTATTTT. The full variable domain, rest sourced from reference TRBV7-9 and TRBJ2-3, is DTGVSQNPRHKITKRGQNVTFRCDPISEHNRLYWYRQTLGQGPEFLTYFQNEAQLEKSRLLSDRFSAERPKGSFSTLEIQRTEQGDSAMYLCARASGEDTQYFGPGTRLTVL.

The rearrangement uses TRBV6-2 or TRBV6-3 and TRBJ2-3; perhaps TRBD2 as D (5 bases). Germline-derived CDR1 and CDR2 are MNHEY and SVGEGT. The CDR3 is 14 amino acids. V lost 0 bases and J lost 5, with 9 bases in between. The CDR3 bases are TGTGCCAGCAGTTACTCGAGTGAGGGAGATACGCAGTATTTT. Protein sequence: CASSYSSEGDTQYF.

The V gene is TRBV7-8, the J gene TRBJ2-3; D is undetermined. The germline V gene encodes CDR1 SGHVS and CDR2 FQNEAQ. This CDR3 spans 14 amino acids. Trimming took 5 bases from V and 4 from J, leaving 13 bases between them. CDR3: CASSVNHWADTQYF. The CDR3 DNA follows: TGTGCCAGCAGCGTAAACCATTGGGCAGATACGCAGTATTTT.

This clonotype was picked up a small number of times. The chain carries TRBV4-1 and TRBJ2-5, with D possibly TRBD2 on 6 matching bases. The germline gives CDR1 MGHRA, CDR2 YSYEKL. This CDR3 is built from 16 residues. V shed 1 base and J shed 5 bases, with 17 bases lying between them. The CDR3 coding sequence is TGCGCCAGCAGCCAAGTTTTTGCGGGAAGGAAGGAGACCCAGTACTTC. Encoded protein: CASSQVFAGRKETQYF.

V usage is TRBV27 and J usage is TRBJ1-1; TRBD1 agrees at 7 bases. The CDR3 is 14 residues long. V shed 5 bases, J shed 4 bases, and the junction held 7 bases outside the gene matches. Per germline, CDR1 MNHEY and CDR2 SMNVEV (reference sequence). The CDR3 DNA follows: TGTGCCAGCAGTCCGACAGGGAGGGTCACTGAAGCTTTCTTT. Translated, it gives CASSPTGRVTEAFF.

J is TRBJ1-4 and V is TRBV6-1, with TRBD1 matching 9 bases. After removal of 6 bases from V and 8 bases from J, the junction contained 7 bases not matched to a gene. The CDR3 spans 14 residues. Germline CDR1 and CDR2: MNHNS and SASEGT. The CDR3 coding sequence is TGTGCCAGCAGCGCGGTGACAGGGGGAGAAAAACTGTTTTTT. This gives the protein CASSAVTGGEKLFF.

This clonotype came up a few times. The chain combines TRBV6-1 with TRBJ2-7, with TRBD2 identical over 13 bases. The CDR3 spans 13 residues. Germline CDR1 and CDR2: MNHNS and SASEGT. V gave up 10 bases and J gave up 4 bases; unmatched junction bases: 4. CDR3 amino acids: CATGTSGIYEQYF. Here the CDR3 DNA reads TGTGCCACGGGGACTAGCGGGATATACGAGCAGTACTTC.

This clonotype was counted a few times. The rearrangement uses TRBV5-8 and TRBJ2-1, with unresolved D. Germline assignment: CDR1 SGHTS and CDR2 YDEGEE. V was pared by 1 base and J by 8 bases, with 4 bases between. The CDR3 has 11 amino acids. Written as DNA, the CDR3 is TGTGCCAGCAGCTTGATACATGAGCAGTTCTTC. Its translation: CASSLIHEQFF.

This clonotype is deemed large (0.1 to 1%). The V gene is TRBV7-3, the J gene TRBJ1-5; D unclear. The germline gives CDR1 SGHTA, CDR2 FQGTGA. This CDR3 is 14 amino acids long. V was clipped by 5 bases and J by 3 bases, with 11 bases between them. CDR3: CASSPSKDNQPQHF. Written as DNA, the CDR3 is TGTGCCAGCAGCCCCTCGAAGGACAATCAGCCCCAGCATTTT.